A selection of T cell receptor beta chains follows, all from one sample in a study of a mutant IDH1 vaccine in newly diagnosed glioma. The table came from immunoSEQ multiplex PCR; TCRdb's copy has only in-frame clones and leaves some out. The data show under 80,000 clones, with 80% to 90% seen just once and 2.9% held by the top ten. The sequenced sample was PBMCs, obtained from a glioma patient treated with radiotherapy, temozolomide or both. These receptors all come from a man under 40 with glioma. CDR3s include the opening cysteine and the closing phenylalanine or tryptophan. The D gene is left open where the match is weak. A clone size is listed for some rows: how often the clone was seen (once, few, many), or a class if it is expanded.

CDR3	DNA	V	size	D	J
CASSSPPTRSHNEQFF	TGTGCCAGCAGCAGCCCGCCGACTAGATCCCACAATGAGCAGTTCTTC	TRBV5-6	.	.	TRBJ2-1
CASTLGGDNEQFF	TGTGCCAGCACCCTCGGGGGGGACAATGAGCAGTTCTTC	TRBV6-5	.	TRBD2	TRBJ2-1
CASSLSGTHSYEQYF	TGTGCCAGCAGCTTATCCGGGACACACTCCTACGAGCAGTACTTC	TRBV7-8	once	.	TRBJ2-7
CASSKGDGVPGIYF	TGCGCCAGCAGCAAGGGGGACGGGGTCCCGGGCATATATTTT	TRBV5-1	once	.	TRBJ1-3
CASSNLIHYGYTF	TGTGCCAGCAGTAATTTGATTCACTATGGCTACACCTTC	TRBV28	once	.	TRBJ1-2
CASSPQRGEGDEQFF	TGTGCCAGCAGTCCACAGCGGGGGGAAGGCGATGAGCAGTTCTTC	TRBV6-5	.	TRBD2	TRBJ2-1
CASTLIYSNQPQHF	TGTGCCAGCACCCTCATCTATAGCAATCAGCCCCAGCATTTT	TRBV2	.	.	TRBJ1-5
CASSLRNYGYTF	TGTGCCAGCAGCTTGCGGAACTATGGCTACACCTTC	TRBV5-8	.	.	TRBJ1-2
CASSLVGVDYGYTF	TGTGCCAGCAGCTTAGTCGGAGTCGACTATGGCTACACCTTC	TRBV7-2	.	.	TRBJ1-2
CASSLVRDSPLHF	TGTGCCAGCAGCTTGGTGAGAGACTCACCCCTCCACTTT	TRBV5-4	.	.	TRBJ1-6
CASSYSGVGHLGELFF	TGTGCCAGCAGTTACTCTGGTGTGGGACATTTGGGGGAGCTGTTTTTT	TRBV6-5	.	.	TRBJ2-2
CASSVAREGSIFSEQYF	TGTGCCAGCAGCGTAGCTCGTGAGGGGAGTATTTTCTCCGAGCAGTACTTC	TRBV9	.	.	TRBJ2-7
CASKRQTSGNTGELFF	TGCGCCAGCAAACGCCAGACTAGCGGGAACACCGGGGAGCTGTTTTTT	TRBV5-1	.	TRBD2	TRBJ2-2
CASSLGTGGNEQFF	TGTGCCAGCAGCTTGGGGACAGGGGGCAATGAGCAGTTCTTC	TRBV13	.	TRBD1	TRBJ2-1
CASSQGSSGGYNEQFF	TGTGCCAGCAGCCAAGGAAGTAGCGGGGGATACAATGAGCAGTTCTTC	TRBV4-2	.	TRBD2	TRBJ2-1
CASSWVRGTTGELFF	TGTGCCAGCAGCTGGGTCAGGGGGACCACCGGGGAGCTGTTTTTT	TRBV27	.	TRBD1	TRBJ2-2
CATSRGVQGDQPQHF	TGTGCCACCAGCAGAGGGGTACAGGGTGATCAGCCCCAGCATTTT	TRBV15	.	.	TRBJ1-5
CASSLGQDYGYTF	TGTGCCAGCAGCCTGGGACAGGACTATGGCTACACCTTC	TRBV16	.	TRBD1	TRBJ1-2
CASSPRLAGAYEQYF	TGTGCCAGCAGCCCGAGACTAGCGGGGGCCTACGAGCAGTACTTC	TRBV5-4	.	TRBD2	TRBJ2-7
CASRIGTGGKSEAFF	TGTGCCAGTAGGATCGGGACAGGGGGCAAATCTGAAGCTTTCTTT	TRBV19	.	TRBD1	TRBJ1-1
CASSARTSGGEQFF	TGTGCCAGCAGCGCCAGGACTAGCGGGGGCGAGCAGTTCTTC	TRBV7-8	.	TRBD2	TRBJ2-1
CVTQGYSGANVLTF	TGTGTCACTCAAGGTTACTCTGGGGCCAACGTCCTGACTTTC	TRBV6-1	once	.	TRBJ2-6
CASTDRDRHYNEQFF	TGTGCCAGCACCGACAGGGACAGGCACTACAATGAGCAGTTCTTC	TRBV27	.	TRBD1	TRBJ2-1
CASSSPRDVYGYTF	TGTGCCAGCAGCTCCCCCCGCGACGTCTATGGCTACACCTTC	TRBV5-6	.	.	TRBJ1-2
CAWSVAVAYEQYF	TGTGCCTGGAGTGTAGCGGTGGCCTACGAGCAGTACTTC	TRBV30	.	.	TRBJ2-7
CASSPPGLNYGYTF	TGTGCCAGCAGCCCCCCGGGCCTCAACTATGGCTACACCTTC	TRBV9	.	.	TRBJ1-2
CASSLELVGAFIFYGYTF	TGTGCCAGCAGCTTGGAATTGGTGGGAGCATTCATCTTCTATGGCTACACCTTC	TRBV5-4	.	.	TRBJ1-2
CAWKGSLSGNTIYF	TGTGCCTGGAAGGGATCTCTCTCTGGAAACACCATATATTTT	TRBV30	.	.	TRBJ1-3
CASGQSGAISGANVLTF	TGCGCCAGCGGCCAGTCGGGCGCGATCTCTGGGGCCAACGTCCTGACTTTC	TRBV10-2	.	.	TRBJ2-6
CASSLAQTYGYTF	TGCGCCAGCAGCTTGGCGCAGACCTATGGCTACACCTTC	TRBV5-1	.	.	TRBJ1-2
CASSPMDRTMNTEAFF	TGCGCCAGCAGCCCCATGGACAGGACCATGAACACTGAAGCTTTCTTT	TRBV4-1	.	TRBD1	TRBJ1-1
CSARDGTADTF	TGCAGTGCTAGAGATGGGACAGCAGACACCTTC	TRBV20-1	.	TRBD1	TRBJ1-2
CASRDRGLGPYNEQFF	TGTGCCAGCAGGGACAGGGGTTTGGGACCCTACAATGAGCAGTTCTTC	TRBV2	.	TRBD1	TRBJ2-1
CASSRLQGEMNTEAFF	TGTGCCAGCTCTAGACTCCAGGGGGAGATGAACACTGAAGCTTTCTTT	TRBV18	.	TRBD1	TRBJ1-1
CASSLEGRYEQYF	TGTGCCAGCAGCTTAGAGGGTCGCTACGAGCAGTACTTC	TRBV7-2	.	.	TRBJ2-7
CASSLGTGRYEQYF	TGCGCCAGCAGCTTGGGGACTGGAAGGTACGAGCAGTACTTC	TRBV5-1	.	.	TRBJ2-7
CASGETGSNTGELFF	TGTGCCAGCGGGGAGACAGGGTCGAACACCGGGGAGCTGTTTTTT	TRBV2	.	TRBD1	TRBJ2-2
CASQETEYQPQHF	TGCGCCAGCCAGGAGACAGAATATCAGCCCCAGCATTTT	TRBV10-1	.	.	TRBJ1-5
CASSGDRGGYGYTF	TGCGCCAGCAGCGGAGACAGGGGTGGCTATGGCTACACCTTC	TRBV5-1	.	TRBD1	TRBJ1-2
CASSEGTGGLNTGELFF	TGCGCCAGCAGTGAAGGAACAGGGGGCTTGAACACCGGGGAGCTGTTTTTT	TRBV10-1	.	TRBD1	TRBJ2-2
CASSATPEFSSPLHF	TGTGCCAGTAGTGCAACCCCAGAGTTTTCGTCACCCCTCCACTTT	TRBV19	.	.	TRBJ1-6
CASSHLRYEQYF	TGTGCCAGCAGCCATTTAAGGTACGAGCAGTACTTC	TRBV28	.	.	TRBJ2-7
CASNAHTASGNTIYF	TGTGCCAGTAATGCCCATACAGCCTCTGGAAACACCATATATTTT	TRBV19	.	.	TRBJ1-3
CASRPPGVEKLFF	TGTGCCAGCAGACCTCCGGGGGTGGAAAAACTGTTTTTT	TRBV6-1	.	.	TRBJ1-4
CASSIDPKRKTQYF	TGTGCCAGTAGTATTGATCCAAAGAGAAAGACCCAGTACTTC	TRBV19	.	.	TRBJ2-5
CASSSPGDRETQYF	TGTGCCAGCAGCTCCCCTGGGGATCGGGAGACCCAGTACTTC	TRBV7-9	.	.	TRBJ2-5
CASSLLVFRDSAYEQYF	TGTGCCAGCAGTTTATTGGTCTTTCGGGACTCTGCCTACGAGCAGTACTTC	TRBV28	.	.	TRBJ2-7
CASSPNNQGSSYEQYF	TGTGCCAGCTCACCAAACAACCAGGGCTCCAGCTACGAGCAGTACTTC	TRBV18	.	.	TRBJ2-7
CASSLGRRTEAFF	TGTGCCAGCAGCTTGGGGCGGAGGACTGAAGCTTTCTTT	TRBV5-8	once	.	TRBJ1-1
CASSLWTGGSYNEQFF	TGTGCCAGCAGCTTATGGACGGGGGGCTCCTACAATGAGCAGTTCTTC	TRBV5-4	.	TRBD2	TRBJ2-1
CASSFGGRAGEKLFF	TGTGCCAGCAGTTTTGGAGGCAGGGCCGGTGAAAAACTGTTTTTT	TRBV28	.	.	TRBJ1-4
CARGGASADQPQHF	TGTGCCAGGGGGGGGGCCAGTGCTGATCAGCCCCAGCATTTT	TRBV2	.	.	TRBJ1-5
CASSGVRGVGGYTF	TGTGCCAGCAGTGGGGTCCGAGGAGTAGGTGGCTACACCTTC	TRBV25-1	.	.	TRBJ1-2
CASSPLGTDTQYF	TGTGCCAGCAGCCCGCTAGGCACAGATACGCAGTATTTT	TRBV4-2	.	.	TRBJ2-3
CASSPGTSGDNEQFF	TGTGCCAGCAGCCCCGGGACTAGCGGGGACAATGAGCAGTTCTTC	TRBV11-2	.	TRBD2	TRBJ2-1
CASSYAGNTEAFF	TGTGCCAGCAGTTACGCGGGAAACACTGAAGCTTTCTTT	TRBV6-5	.	.	TRBJ1-1